This T cell receptor (beta chain) was identified during a study of Ad26.COV2.S vaccination and SARS-CoV-2 variants (dated by TCRdb to about 2021). Notes on the research overall: TCRbeta repertoire sequencing served as the tool for gauging how specific and how broad the SARS-CoV-2-reactive T cell receptors were following Ad26.COV2.S vaccination. A total of about 30 samples were included in the TCR-sequenced set, comprising about 20 Ad26.COV2.S vaccine recipients, 5 placebo recipients and 8 SARS-CoV-2 convalescent individuals.

Study-wide conclusions, independent of this receptor: The authors noted that total T cell responses may have been underestimated by the TCR breadth and depth analyses. Non-spike TCR breadth was comparable between vaccine and placebo recipients, consistent with the vaccine containing only spike. After vaccination, substantial breadth of spike-specific CD8+ and CD4+ T cell responses was reported. Spike-specific TCR breadth was higher in Ad26.COV2.S recipients than in placebo recipients (P = 0.0014).

The immunoSEQ Assay was the method used to sequence TCRbeta CDR3 regions. After extraction, genomic DNA underwent amplification by bias-controlled multiplex PCR, followed by high-throughput sequencing. On the authors' methods: To quantify the absolute abundance of every unique TCRbeta CDR3 region, sequences were collapsed and filtered. T cell fraction was estimated by normalizing TCRbeta template counts to usable DNA, which was measured by amplifying reference genes present in all nucleated cells. Repertoire TCRs were annotated as SARS-CoV-2-specific when V gene, CDR3 amino acid sequence and J gene were exactly matched to a known reactive TCR set. The reference SARS-CoV-2 TCR set was derived from MIRA and filtered for enrichment in COVID-19-positive ImmuneCODE repertoires, a step that removed public or cross-reactive TCRs. Using the MIRA antigens, annotated TCRs were further analysed by specific ORF or by position within an ORF. Breadth was defined as the number of annotated unique rearrangements divided by the total number of unique productive rearrangements, and depth was defined as the summed frequency of the annotated unique rearrangements. Two-sided Wilcoxon rank-sum tests were applied when comparing TCR breadth between groups. Here the immuneACCESS table is served through TCRdb, limited to in-frame sequences with V and J called. Missing clones are a known gap in these copies; in checked studies unresolved V genes cover under half, and the rest lacks a known reason. V, J and clone size are those of that table, while D and trimming were read from the DNA. This sample comprises around 140,000 clones, about nine tenths of them detected only once. 5% of the sample is held by the ten biggest clonotypes.

Comment on this clone: Its antigen is not yet known. Per-nucleotide qualities are absent, and no much larger clonotype sits a single base away.

CDR1 and CDR2 (SGHVS, FNYEAQ) derive from the germline V gene. Inclusive of the bounding cysteine and phenylalanine, the CDR3 is 15 residues long. Only CDR3 DNA is held: 45 bases, read in frame from base 1. Relative to germline, V is 5 bases shorter and J is 4 bases shorter, with 14 bases between their ends. According to the study, the label for this sample's time point signals: individuals recovered from natural SARS-CoV-2 infection. This specimen consisted of peripheral blood, obtained after recovery from COVID-19. The clonotype was recovered from a human donor who had recovered from COVID-19. The chain employs TRBV7-6 and TRBJ2-2; 6 matching bases give a weak D call of TRBD1. In nucleotides, the sequence is TGTGCCAGCAGCCCCTCGACAGGAGGCACCGGGGAGCTGTTTTTT. Translated, this is CASSPSTGGTGELFF. Outside the CDR3, residues come from the reference TRBV7-6 and TRBJ2-2 proteins, so the full variable domain is: GAGVSQSPRYKVTKRGQDVALRCDPISGHVSLYWYRQALGQGPEFLTYFNYEAQQDKSGLPNDRFSAERPEGSISTLTIQRTEQRDSAMYRCASSPSTGGTGELFFGEGSRLTVL.